The 11 T cell receptor beta chains reported below all come from one sample, sequenced in a study of radiation and T cells in renal cell carcinoma. Time point here: baseline pretreatment blood. Treatment of the sample: 15 Gy SBRT to primary tumor, nephrectomy 4 weeks later. TCRdb keeps only in-frame clones here, not all; method: immunoSEQ multiplex PCR. Of about 130,000 clones detected, approximately 91% appear once; the ten largest clones hold 12%. The sequencing used blood, collected from a patient whose treatment included radiotherapy and nephrectomy. Every receptor here comes from a woman in her fifties or sixties with renal cell carcinoma.

The V call is TRBV11-3, the J call TRBJ2-3; a possible D gene is TRBD1 (6 bases). V shed 5 bases and J shed 0 bases, with 15 bases lying between them. Germline CDR1 is SGHNT and CDR2 is YENEEA. The CDR3 totals 16 residues. The CDR3, as DNA: TGTGCCAGCAGCCCCGGACAGCCGCCTAGCACAGATACGCAGTATTTT. This encodes CASSPGQPPSTDTQYF.

This clone was seen a few times. The CDR3 DNA reads as TGCGCCAGCAGTTACTCGGGGGATCAGCAGCCCCAGCATTTT. Protein: CASSYSGDQQPQHF. The chain joins TRBV4-3 to TRBJ1-5, with D possibly TRBD1 on 5 matching bases. Trimming took off 6 bases at V and 7 bases at J, with 16 bases between the two ends. The V gene's germline CDR1 is LGHNA and CDR2 YSLEER. CDR3 length equals 14 residues.

The J gene is TRBJ2-1, the V gene TRBV7-2; D is uncertain. The germline gives CDR1 SGHTA, CDR2 FQGNSA. CDR3 size: 13 residues. The V gene lost 2 bases and the J gene lost 8 bases, with 10 bases spanning the gap. The CDR3 DNA is TGTGCCAGCAGCTTAATCCGCAGTGATGAGCAGTTCTTC. The encoded protein is CASSLIRSDEQFF.

The chain employs TRBV7-9 and TRBJ2-7; D may correspond to TRBD1 or TRBD2 (6 bases each). V lost 6 bases, J lost 7 bases, and 13 bases lay in between. The CDR3 is made up of 12 amino acids. CDR1 and CDR2 from the germline V gene are SEHNR and FQNEAQ (reference sequence). The CDR3 loop is CASRKGGFEQYF. The CDR3 DNA is TGTGCCAGCAGAAAAGGGGGGTTTGAGCAGTACTTC.

This clone appeared many times. The gene calls are TRBV9 and TRBJ1-4; no clear D. V was shortened by 4 bases and J by 1 base, with 8 bases between the two germline ends. The CDR3 covers 14 residues. Germline CDR1 and CDR2: SGDLS and YYNGEE. This CDR3 is CASSPPGTNEKLFF. The DNA for the CDR3 is TGTGCCAGCAGCCCTCCGGGAACTAATGAAAAACTGTTTTTT.

This chain connects TRBV6-6 to TRBJ2-2; D is possibly TRBD1 (6 bases). The V end lost 5 bases, the J end lost 4 bases, and 11 bases lay between the germline ends. The CDR3 sequence is 14 residues long. The germline V gene encodes CDR1 MNHNY and CDR2 SVGAGI (reference sequence). In DNA form, the CDR3 reads TGTGCCAGCAGTAGGGGGTATAGCACCGGGGAGCTGTTTTTT. Protein product: CASSRGYSTGELFF.

This clone was seen a single time. The chain links TRBV7-6 to TRBJ1-1; maybe TRBD1 (6 bases). Germline V gives CDR1 SGHVS, CDR2 FNYEAQ. This CDR3 contains 14 residues. Trimming stripped 5 bases from V and 1 base from J, with 11 bases between. As DNA, the CDR3 is TGTGCCAGCAGCCTCGGGGGCCCGAACACTGAAGCTTTCTTT. Encoded protein: CASSLGGPNTEAFF.

The chain employs TRBV19 and TRBJ1-5, with a possible D match to TRBD1 (5 bases). The germline gives CDR1 LNHDA, CDR2 SQIVND (reference sequence). The CDR3 is 17 amino acids. Deletions cut 5 bases from V and 5 bases from J, with 22 bases between. Written as DNA, the CDR3 is TGTGCCAGTAGTTTTCACAGGATTACGTCTTTTGATCAGCCCCAGCATTTT. This sequence encodes CASSFHRITSFDQPQHF.

The V gene is TRBV7-9, the J gene TRBJ1-2; D not resolved. The CDR3 consists of 13 residues. Germline lookup yields CDR1 SEHNR and CDR2 FQNEAQ (reference sequence). V lost 2 bases to trimming and J lost 7 bases, with 11 bases between them. In DNA form, the CDR3 reads TGTGCCAGCAGCTTAAGGGAAGGTCCTGGCTACACCTTC. Its protein product is CASSLREGPGYTF.

This clone appeared once. The chain is built from TRBV2 and TRBJ2-1, with D perhaps given as TRBD1 or TRBD2 (5 bases each). Trimming took 6 bases from V and 1 from J, leaving 13 bases between them. Germline CDR1 reads SNHLY; CDR2 reads FYNNEI. The CDR3 covers 15 residues. CDR3 residues: CASRDGDGSYNEQFF. The CDR3 DNA is TGTGCCAGCAGGGATGGGGACGGTTCCTACAATGAGCAGTTCTTC.

The chain couples TRBV7-3 to TRBJ2-5, with D perhaps TRBD2 (6 bases). CDR1 is SGHTA, CDR2 FQGTGA, per germline. The V end was cut by 2 bases, the J end by 3 bases, with 13 bases between. There are 15 residues in the CDR3. CDR3 nucleotides: TGTGCCAGCAGCTTATTAGGAGGGGCAGAAGAGACCCAGTACTTC. This encodes CASSLLGGAEETQYF.